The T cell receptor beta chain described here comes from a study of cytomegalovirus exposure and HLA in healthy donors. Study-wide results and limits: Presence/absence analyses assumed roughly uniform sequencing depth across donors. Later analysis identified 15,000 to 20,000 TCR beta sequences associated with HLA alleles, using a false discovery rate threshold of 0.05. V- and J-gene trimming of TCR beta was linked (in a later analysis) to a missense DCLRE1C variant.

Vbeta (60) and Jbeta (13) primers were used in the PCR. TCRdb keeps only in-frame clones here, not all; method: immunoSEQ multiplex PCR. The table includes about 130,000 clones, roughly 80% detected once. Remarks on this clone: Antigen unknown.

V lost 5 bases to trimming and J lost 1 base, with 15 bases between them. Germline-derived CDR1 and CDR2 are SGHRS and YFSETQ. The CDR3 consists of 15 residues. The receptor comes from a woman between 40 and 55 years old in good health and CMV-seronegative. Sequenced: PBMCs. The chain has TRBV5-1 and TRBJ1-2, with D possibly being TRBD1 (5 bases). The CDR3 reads CASRSQLRVNYGYTF. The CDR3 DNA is TGCGCCAGCAGATCTCAACTCAGGGTTAACTATGGCTACACCTTC.